This T cell receptor beta chain originates from a study of blood T cell repertoires in COVID-19. At the level of the study: Samples of COVID-19 (acute and convalescent) were obtained from the United States, Italy and Spain. PBMCs, B-cell-depleted T cells, or T cells were the source of the cDNA or gDNA that made up the material.

Authors' data handling: Researchers report that nucleated cell counts were estimated from reference gene primer amplification. The repertoire was sequenced with immunoSEQ multiplex PCR; TCRdb's copy has only in-frame clones and lacks some. V and J calls plus clone size are reproduced from that table; the DNA served to infer D and trimming. This table holds under 200,000 clones, nearly 90% found once. The receptor was isolated from a man between 60 and 75 years old with active or convalescent COVID-19. The sequenced sample was peripheral blood.

The CDR3 spells CASSVVPQGIYGYTF. The CDR3 bases are TGTGCCAGCAGCGTAGTCCCTCAGGGTATCTATGGCTACACCTTC. This chain uses TRBV9 with TRBJ1-2, with D possibly matching TRBD1 (5 bases). CDR3 length: 15 amino acids. The ends were cut back, 0 bases at V and 4 bases at J, with 13 bases in the middle. Germline CDR1 and CDR2: SGDLS and YYNGEE.